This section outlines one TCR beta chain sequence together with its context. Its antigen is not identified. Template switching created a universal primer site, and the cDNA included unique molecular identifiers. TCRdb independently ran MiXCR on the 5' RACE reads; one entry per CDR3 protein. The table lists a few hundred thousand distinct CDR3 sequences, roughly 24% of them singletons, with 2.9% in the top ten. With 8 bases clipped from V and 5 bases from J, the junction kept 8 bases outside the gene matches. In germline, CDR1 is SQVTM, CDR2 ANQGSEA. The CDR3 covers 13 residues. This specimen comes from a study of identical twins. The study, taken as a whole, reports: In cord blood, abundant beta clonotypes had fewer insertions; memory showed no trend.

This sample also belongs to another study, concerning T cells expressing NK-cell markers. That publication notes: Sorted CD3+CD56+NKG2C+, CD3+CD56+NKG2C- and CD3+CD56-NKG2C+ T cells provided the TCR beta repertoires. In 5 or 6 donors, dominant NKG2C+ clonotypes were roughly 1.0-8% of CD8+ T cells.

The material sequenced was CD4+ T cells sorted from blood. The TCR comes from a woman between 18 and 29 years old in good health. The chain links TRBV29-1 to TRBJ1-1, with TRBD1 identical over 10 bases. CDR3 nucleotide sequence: TGCAGCCCCTACGGGACAGGGGTTACTGAAGCTTTCTTT. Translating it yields CSPYGTGVTEAFF.